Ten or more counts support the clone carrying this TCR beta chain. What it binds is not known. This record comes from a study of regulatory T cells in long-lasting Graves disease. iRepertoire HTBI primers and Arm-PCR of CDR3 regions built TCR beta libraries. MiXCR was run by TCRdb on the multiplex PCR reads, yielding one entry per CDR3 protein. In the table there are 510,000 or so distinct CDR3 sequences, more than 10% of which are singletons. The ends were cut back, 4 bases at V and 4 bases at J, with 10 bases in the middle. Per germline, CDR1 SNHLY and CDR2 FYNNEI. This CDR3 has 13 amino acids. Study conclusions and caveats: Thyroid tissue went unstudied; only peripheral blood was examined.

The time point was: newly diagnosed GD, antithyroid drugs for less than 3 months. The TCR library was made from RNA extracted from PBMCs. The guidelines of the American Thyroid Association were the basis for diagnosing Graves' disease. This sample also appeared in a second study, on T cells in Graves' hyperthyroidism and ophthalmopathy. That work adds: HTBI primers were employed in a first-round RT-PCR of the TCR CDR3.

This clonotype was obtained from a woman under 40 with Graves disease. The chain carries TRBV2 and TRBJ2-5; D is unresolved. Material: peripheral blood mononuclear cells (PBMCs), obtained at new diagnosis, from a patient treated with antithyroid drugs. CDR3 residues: CASSVLTPETQYF. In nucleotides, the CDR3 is TGTGCCAGCAGTGTACTGACCCCAGAGACCCAGTACTTC.